This TCR beta chain stems from a study of T-cell memory formation after mild COVID-19. Whole-study context: In these data, TCR clusters were largely donor specific.

5'RACE primed at constant segments yielded TCR alpha and TCR beta cDNA libraries bearing sample barcodes and UMIs. TCRdb reanalysed the 5' RACE reads using MiXCR and keeps one entry per CDR3 protein. The sample has fewer than 250,000 distinct CDR3 sequences; roughly 27% are singletons. Regarding this clonotype: Antigen unknown.

Overall study findings and caveats: The CD4+ clones that contracted clustered mainly within CM and EM, and the CD8+ clones concentrated in EMRA. There were some responding clones in pre-infection memory, which suggested that cross-reactive memory had joined.

Sequencing used PBMCs or a T cell subset sorted from them (not recorded which). This TCR derives from an adult woman who had mild COVID-19 (a few samples of this study predate the infection). Cell type and time point are not known.

CDR3 region: CASSKVSRVYNEQFF. The CDR3 region has the DNA TGTGCCAGCAGCAAAGTGAGCAGGGTTTACAATGAGCAGTTCTTC. The chain uses TRBV21-1 and TRBJ2-1; TRBD1 is taken as the D call from the table, unchecked against the DNA. TRBV21-1 is shown as a pseudogene. This CDR3 has 15 residues.